This T cell receptor beta chain was recovered during a study of T cells after yellow fever vaccination. In germline, CDR1 is SGHVS, CDR2 FNYEAQ. Trimming cost V 5 bases and J 1 base, with 8 bases left between them. The CDR3 covers 13 residues. The table lists this clonotype with many counts. TCRdb called the 5' RACE reads again in MiXCR, with one record for every CDR3 protein. The sample contains approximately 510,000 distinct CDR3 sequences, roughly 22% of which appear only once. This sequence originates from a young man who received the YFV17D yellow fever vaccine. Source: PBMCs, taken approximately 22 days after the first yellow fever vaccination. The J gene is TRBJ1-1, the V gene TRBV7-6; D not certain. CDR3 bases: TGTGCCAGCAGCCCGAAGGGGAACACTGAAGCTTTCTTT. Residues: CASSPKGNTEAFF. The full variable domain, in which reference TRBV7-6 and TRBJ1-1 provide the parts outside the CDR3, is GAGVSQSPRYKVTKRGQDVALRCDPISGHVSLYWYRQALGQGPEFLTYFNYEAQQDKSGLPNDRFSAERPEGSISTLTIQRTEQRDSAMYRCASSPKGNTEAFFGQGTRLTVV.